This TCR beta chain is drawn from a study of PD-L1 blockade in urothelial cancer. Study-level background: Analyses were performed on blood at 3 weeks after treatment start (the second dose) and at 6 weeks.

Profiling relied on immunoSEQ multiplex PCR, and the TCRdb table lists in-frame clones only, not all of them. The sample holds about 130,000 clones, about four fifths seen once. From germline, CDR1 is LNHDA and CDR2 SQIVND (reference sequence). This CDR3 contains 17 residues. V was pared by 3 bases and J by 2 bases, with 20 bases between. Time point of the sample: pretreatment peripheral blood. The starting material was PBMCs, obtained around atezolizumab (anti-PD-L1) treatment. The TCR comes from a man aged 45-65 years with urothelial cancer. The J gene is TRBJ2-7, the V gene TRBV19, with D possibly being TRBD1 (6 bases). As DNA, the CDR3 is TGTGCCAGTAGTATTATTGCAGGGGTCAAATTGGCCTACGAGCAGTACTTC. Amino acid sequence: CASSIIAGVKLAYEQYF.